These T cell receptor beta chains were read from a single sample in a study of blood T cell repertoires in COVID-19. TCRdb keeps only in-frame clones here, not all; method: immunoSEQ multiplex PCR. The table includes under 200,000 clones, 86% detected once. Sequenced material: peripheral blood. Receptors originate from an elderly woman in a cohort sampled during active or convalescent COVID-19. The CDR3 runs from the conserved cysteine through the conserved F or W. A D gene is named only where the DNA matches it firmly. Only some rows state a clone size, as once, few, many or a class for expanded clones.

>TRBD2|TRBJ2-7|.|13|TRBV7-9
CASSLSGGDEQYF
TGTGCCAGCAGCCTTAGCGGGGGGGACGAGCAGTACTTC
>.|TRBJ1-3|.|12|TRBV6-5
CASSSFRGTIYF
TGTGCCAGCAGTTCCTTTCGAGGCACCATATATTTT
>.|TRBJ2-6|.|16|TRBV10-3
CAIEEGANSGANVLTF
TGTGCCATCGAGGAAGGGGCGAACTCTGGGGCCAACGTCCTGACTTTC
>.|TRBJ1-5|many|14|TRBV27
CASSLSAGVQPQHF
TGTGCCAGCAGTTTATCTGCAGGGGTACAGCCCCAGCATTTT
>.|TRBJ2-7|.|13|TRBV5-1
CASSLMWGSEQYF
TGCGCCAGCAGCTTGATGTGGGGCAGCGAGCAGTACTTC
>TRBD1|TRBJ1-6|.|15|TRBV7-2
CASSSDRAYNSPLHF
TGTGCCAGCAGCTCCGACAGGGCCTATAATTCACCCCTCCACTTT
>TRBD1|TRBJ1-2|.|13|TRBV19
CASSRDRAYGYTF
TGTGCCAGTAGTAGGGACAGGGCCTATGGCTACACCTTC
>.|TRBJ1-4|once|15|TRBV10-3
CAISEFTGVNEKLFF
TGTGCCATCAGTGAGTTTACGGGGGTTAATGAAAAACTGTTTTTT
>.|TRBJ2-3|.|15|TRBV28
CASSLFSGSTDTQYF
TGTGCCAGCAGTTTATTCTCAGGCTCCACAGATACGCAGTATTTT
>TRBD1|TRBJ2-7|.|14|TRBV5-6
CASSPGQGMAEQYF
TGTGCCAGCAGCCCGGGACAGGGAATGGCCGAGCAGTACTTC
>TRBD1|TRBJ1-6|.|15|TRBV19
CASSISGQGNSPLHF
TGTGCCAGTAGTATTTCGGGACAGGGTAATTCACCCCTCCACTTT
>.|TRBJ1-2|once|17|TRBV7-2
CASSPRSQSGLNYGYTF
TGTGCCAGCAGCCCGCGTTCACAATCAGGCTTGAACTATGGCTACACCTTC
>.|TRBJ1-6|.|16|TRBV7-6
CASSPRPGVQLSPLHF
TGTGCCAGCAGCCCCCGGCCAGGGGTCCAACTTTCACCCCTCCACTTT
>TRBD1|TRBJ1-2|.|13|TRBV6-5
CASSVQGAWGYTF
TGTGCCAGCAGCGTCCAGGGGGCTTGGGGCTACACCTTC
>TRBD2|TRBJ2-7|.|19|TRBV5-4
CASSFRVGPASGGSFEQYF
TGTGCCAGCAGCTTTCGCGTGGGTCCCGCTAGCGGGGGGTCTTTCGAGCAGTACTTC
>.|TRBJ2-7|.|12|TRBV9
CASRLGGYEQYF
TGTGCCAGCAGGTTAGGGGGTTACGAGCAGTACTTC
>TRBD1|TRBJ2-5|.|15|TRBV5-4
CASSFAQGAQETQYF
TGTGCCAGCAGTTTCGCCCAGGGGGCCCAAGAGACCCAGTACTTC
>TRBD1|TRBJ2-2|.|13|TRBV6-5
CASRNRGTGELFF
TGTGCCAGCAGAAACAGGGGAACCGGGGAGCTGTTTTTT
>.|TRBJ1-1|.|13|TRBV11-2
CASSLTENTEAFF
TGTGCCAGCAGCCTCACAGAAAACACTGAAGCTTTCTTT
>TRBD2|TRBJ2-2|.|15|TRBV6-5
CASRRAGANTGELFF
TGTGCCAGCAGGAGAGCGGGGGCGAACACCGGGGAGCTGTTTTTT
>TRBD2|TRBJ2-3|few|16|TRBV5-1
CASSSGLAGGPRTQYF
TGCGCCAGCAGCTCCGGACTAGCGGGAGGGCCCCGCACGCAGTATTTT
>.|TRBJ2-1|.|14|TRBV7-2
CASSSPRVRNEQFF
TGTGCCAGCAGCTCCCCCCGGGTCCGGAATGAGCAGTTCTTC
>TRBD1|TRBJ2-5|.|16|TRBV5-6
CASSLTRQGRGETQYF
TGTGCCAGCAGCTTAACCCGACAGGGGCGGGGAGAGACCCAGTACTTC
>TRBD1|TRBJ1-2|.|15|TRBV30
CAWSAKGQGGYGYTF
TGTGCCTGGAGTGCAAAGGGACAGGGGGGATATGGCTACACCTTC
>TRBD1|TRBJ1-5|few|14|TRBV2
CATRTGAGNQPQHF
TGTGCCACCAGGACAGGGGCTGGCAATCAGCCCCAGCATTTT
>TRBD1|TRBJ2-3|.|13|TRBV19
CASGDRGFDTQYF
TGTGCCAGTGGGGACAGGGGGTTCGATACGCAGTATTTT
>TRBD1|TRBJ2-7|.|15|TRBV11-2
CASSSQGQGANEQYF
TGTGCCAGCAGCTCCCAGGGACAGGGGGCTAACGAGCAGTACTTC
>.|TRBJ1-6|few|21|TRBV14
CASSQEGPLRDSGSYNSPLHF
TGTGCCAGCAGCCAAGAAGGCCCACTCCGGGACTCCGGCTCCTATAATTCACCCCTCCACTTT
>.|TRBJ1-3|.|12|TRBV2
CARKGSGNTIYF
TGTGCCAGAAAGGGGTCCGGAAACACCATATATTTT